A selection of T cell receptor beta chains follows, all from one sample in a study of response to subunit inactivated influenza vaccine. MiXCR, run by TCRdb on the RT-PCR reads, gives a single entry per CDR3 protein. The data contain over 400,000 distinct CDR3 sequences, 11% of them singletons. This specimen was PBMCs from blood, taken roughly 47 days after vaccination. The receptor set was obtained from a man in his forties or fifties who received an inactivated influenza vaccine. The conserved cysteine and the conserved F or W are not part of the CDR3 here. Each record gives: V gene, J gene, CDR3 protein.

TRBV6-1,TRBJ1-4,ASRGDTAGELF
TRBV29-1,TRBJ2-3,SVAHVAGRTDTQY
TRBV20-1,TRBJ1-2,SARGSVRGEGYT
TRBV7-2,TRBJ2-2,ASSWVETGELF
TRBV29-1,TRBJ2-5,SVEGKDARTQY
TRBV20-1,TRBJ2-7,SARGRDYEQY
TRBV27,TRBJ2-1,ASRSFGNEQF
TRBV11-1,TRBJ2-1,ASSSDRVRNEQF
TRBV7-9,TRBJ2-5,ASSPWDGGETQY
TRBV28,TRBJ2-5,ASSFYGGRETQY
TRBV20-1,TRBJ2-3,SAARPGTSGGAAGTDTQY